The source of this T cell receptor (beta chain) is a study of T cells after yellow fever vaccination. Study-level information: Fractions low in cell number were prepared with SMART-Seq v4 Ultra Low Input.

Findings of the study overall: Though weaker, the secondary response peaked faster, on day 5 versus 15.

One entry per CDR3 protein, called by TCRdb with MiXCR from the 5' RACE reads. Here the sample spans 400,000 to 450,000 distinct CDR3 sequences, 15% to 20% being singletons. Comment on this clonotype: Its target is unknown.

This receptor was taken from a man in his late teens or twenties who received the YFV17D yellow fever vaccine. Sample: PBMCs, taken before the yellow fever booster vaccination.

The CDR3: CASSSPPRGTEAFF. The CDR3 coding sequence is TGTGCCAGCAGCTCCCCTCCTAGGGGGACTGAAGCTTTCTTT. The rearrangement uses TRBV13 and TRBJ1-1, with D possibly matching TRBD1 (6 bases). The CDR3 runs to 14 residues. Germline CDR1 PRHDT, CDR2 FYEKMQ (reference sequence). Deletions cut 4 bases from V and 5 bases from J, with 14 bases between. Together with reference TRBV13 and TRBJ1-1, the CDR3 gives the full variable domain: AAGVIQSPRHLIKEKRETATLKCYPIPRHDTVYWYQQGPGQDPQFLISFYEKMQSDKGSIPDRFSAQQFSDYHSELNMSSLELGDSALYFCASSSPPRGTEAFFGQGTRLTVV.